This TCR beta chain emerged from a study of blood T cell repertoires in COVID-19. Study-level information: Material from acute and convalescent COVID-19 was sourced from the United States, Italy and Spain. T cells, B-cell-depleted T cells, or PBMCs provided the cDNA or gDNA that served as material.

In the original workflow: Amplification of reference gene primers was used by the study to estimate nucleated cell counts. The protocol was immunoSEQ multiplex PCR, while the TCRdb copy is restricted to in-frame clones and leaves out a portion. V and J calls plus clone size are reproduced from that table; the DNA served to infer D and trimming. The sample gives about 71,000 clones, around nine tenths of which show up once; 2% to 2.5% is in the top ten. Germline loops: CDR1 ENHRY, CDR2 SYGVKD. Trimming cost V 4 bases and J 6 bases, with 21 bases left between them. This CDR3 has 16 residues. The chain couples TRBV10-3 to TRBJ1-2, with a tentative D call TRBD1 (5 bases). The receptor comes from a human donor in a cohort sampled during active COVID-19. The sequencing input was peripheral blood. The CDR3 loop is CAISAVAGRDVNGYTF. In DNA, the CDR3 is TGTGCCATCAGTGCCGTAGCCGGGCGGGACGTAAATGGCTACACCTTC.